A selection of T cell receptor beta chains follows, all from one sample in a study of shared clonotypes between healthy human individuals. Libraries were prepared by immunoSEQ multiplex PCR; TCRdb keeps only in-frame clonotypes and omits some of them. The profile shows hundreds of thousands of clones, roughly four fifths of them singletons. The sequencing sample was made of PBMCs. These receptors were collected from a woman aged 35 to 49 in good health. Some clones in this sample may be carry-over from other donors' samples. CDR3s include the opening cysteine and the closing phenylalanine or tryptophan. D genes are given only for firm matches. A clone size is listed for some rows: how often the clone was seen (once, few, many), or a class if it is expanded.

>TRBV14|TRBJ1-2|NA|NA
CASSQIVLGAFNYGYTF
TGTGCCAGCAGCCAAATTGTTCTGGGGGCGTTTAACTATGGCTACACCTTC
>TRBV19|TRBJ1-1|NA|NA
CASSHRDITEAFF
TGTGCCAGTAGTCACCGGGACATCACTGAAGCTTTCTTT
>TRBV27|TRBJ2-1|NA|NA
CASSPRIGSDSYNEQFF
TGTGCCAGCAGCCCTAGAATTGGGTCGGACTCCTACAATGAGCAGTTCTTC
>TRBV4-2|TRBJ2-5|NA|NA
CASSQDFFSETQYF
TGTGCCAGCAGCCAAGATTTTTTTTCGGAGACCCAGTACTTC
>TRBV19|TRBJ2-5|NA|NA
CASSVGLAQYF
TGTGCCAGTAGCGTGGGTCTTGCCCAGTACTTC
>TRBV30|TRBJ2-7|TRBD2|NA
CAWGLAGSYEQYF
TGTGCCTGGGGACTAGCGGGATCCTACGAGCAGTACTTC
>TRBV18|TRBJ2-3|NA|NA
CASSPTDTQYF
TGTGCCAGCTCACCAACAGATACGCAGTATTTT
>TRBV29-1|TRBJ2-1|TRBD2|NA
CSVEMVGLGGHEQFF
TGCAGCGTTGAAATGGTAGGACTAGGTGGCCATGAGCAGTTCTTC
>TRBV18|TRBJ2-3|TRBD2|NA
CASSPGTSRSTDTQYF
TGTGCCAGCTCACCTGGGACTAGCCGAAGCACAGATACGCAGTATTTT
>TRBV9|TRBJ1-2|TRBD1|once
CASSSLTGYYGYTF
TGTGCCAGCAGCTCCTTGACAGGGTATTATGGCTACACCTTC
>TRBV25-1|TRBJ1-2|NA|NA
CASSARGRNYGYTF
TGTGCCAGCAGTGCCCGGGGGAGAAACTATGGCTACACCTTC
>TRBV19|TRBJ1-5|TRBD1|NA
CASIPRQGPNQPQHF
TGTGCCAGTATCCCCCGACAGGGTCCCAATCAGCCCCAGCATTTT